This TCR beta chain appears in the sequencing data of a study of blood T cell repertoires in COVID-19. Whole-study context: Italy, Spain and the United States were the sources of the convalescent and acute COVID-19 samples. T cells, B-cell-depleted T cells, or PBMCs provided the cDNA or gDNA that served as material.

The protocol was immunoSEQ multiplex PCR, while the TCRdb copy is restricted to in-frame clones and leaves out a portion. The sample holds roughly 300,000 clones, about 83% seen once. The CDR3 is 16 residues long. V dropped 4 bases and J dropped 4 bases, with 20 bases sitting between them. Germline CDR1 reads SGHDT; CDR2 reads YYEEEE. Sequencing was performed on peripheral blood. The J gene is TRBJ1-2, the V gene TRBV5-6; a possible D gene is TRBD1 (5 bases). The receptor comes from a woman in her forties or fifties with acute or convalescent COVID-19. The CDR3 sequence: CASSPGGGVPIYGYTF. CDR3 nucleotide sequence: TGTGCCAGCAGCCCCGGGGGTGGGGTCCCGATCTATGGCTACACCTTC.